A selection of T cell receptor beta chains follows, all from one sample in a study of control samples from healthy donors and cancer patients. Sequenced by immunoSEQ multiplex PCR; TCRdb stores in-frame clones only, minus some. The table includes approximately 72,000 clones, around 91% detected once. The sequenced sample was blood. The receptors were gathered from a man in his forties or fifties in good health. Both conserved end residues are part of each CDR3. D genes are given only for firm matches. Not every row has a clone size; where given, it reads once, few, many or a size class.

cdr3_aa cdr3_nt j_call d_call v_call clone_size
CASSPETGTPLHF TGTGCCAGCAGCCCCGAGACGGGGACACCCCTCCACTTT TRBJ1-6 . TRBV5-4 once
CASSQVGQTNTEAFF TGCGCCAGCAGCCAAGTTGGGCAGACGAACACTGAAGCTTTCTTT TRBJ1-1 . TRBV4-1 .
CASTPTGRGAGGYTF TGTGCCAGCACCCCAACCGGGCGGGGGGCGGGTGGCTACACCTTC TRBJ1-2 . TRBV11-2 .
CASSRSGQTNTGELFF TGTGCCAGCAGCCGATCGGGACAGACGAACACCGGGGAGCTGTTTTTT TRBJ2-2 TRBD1 TRBV3-1/TRBV3-2 .
CASSFSGLGNEQFF TGTGCCAGCAGCTTCTCGGGACTAGGCAATGAGCAGTTCTTC TRBJ2-1 TRBD2 TRBV7-9 .
CAWSLGRQETQYF TGTGCCTGGAGTCTGGGCAGACAAGAGACCCAGTACTTC TRBJ2-5 . TRBV30 .
CASSLVRGNEKLFF TGTGCCAGCAGCTTAGTCCGGGGAAATGAAAAACTGTTTTTT TRBJ1-4 . TRBV7-8 .
CASSPRGQNSPLHF TGTGCCAGCTCACCACGGGGACAGAATTCACCCCTCCACTTT TRBJ1-6 TRBD1 TRBV18 .
CASSFMGPGQETQYF TGCGCCAGCAGCTTCATGGGGCCAGGACAAGAGACCCAGTACTTC TRBJ2-5 . TRBV5-1 .
CASSSLYEQYF TGTGCCAGCAGCTCCCTCTACGAGCAGTACTTC TRBJ2-7 . TRBV7-2 .
CASSYLDEQYF TGTGCCAGCAGTTACCTCGACGAGCAGTACTTC TRBJ2-7 . TRBV6-2/TRBV6-3 .
CASSLTTNPGELFF TGTGCCAGCAGCCTCACGACGAACCCCGGGGAGCTGTTTTTT TRBJ2-2 . TRBV7-6 .
CASSETAYSGNTIYF TGTGCCAGCAGTGAGACAGCTTACTCTGGAAACACCATATATTTT TRBJ1-3 . TRBV6-1 .
CSLRGGGTTEAFF TGCAGCCTTCGGGGAGGAGGGACCACTGAAGCTTTCTTT TRBJ1-1 . TRBV29-1 .
CASGPGQVNQPQHF TGTGCCAGTGGACCGGGACAGGTAAATCAGCCCCAGCATTTT TRBJ1-5 TRBD1 TRBV19 .
CASSLAPGQGAYEQYF TGCGCCAGCAGCCTCGCACCCGGACAGGGGGCCTACGAGCAGTACTTC TRBJ2-7 TRBD1 TRBV5-1 .
CASRVRGTGVKPGELFF TGTGCCAGCAGGGTTCGCGGGACAGGTGTTAAGCCCGGGGAGCTGTTTTTT TRBJ2-2 TRBD1 TRBV5-6 .
CASSRGGVGEKLFF TGTGCCAGCAGCCGAGGGGGCGTGGGGGAAAAACTGTTTTTT TRBJ1-4 TRBD1 TRBV2 .
CASSLTSMAYEQYF TGTGCCAGCAGTTTAACTAGCATGGCCTACGAGCAGTACTTC TRBJ2-7 . TRBV6-6 .
CASTLFRDRELANYGYTF TGCGCCAGCACCCTGTTCCGGGACAGGGAACTAGCTAACTATGGCTACACCTTC TRBJ1-2 TRBD1 TRBV10-1 once
CASSLYSGISGNTIYF TGTGCCAGCAGCTTGTATAGTGGAATCTCTGGAAACACCATATATTTT TRBJ1-3 . TRBV7-6 .
CASSAAGSTDTQYF TGTGCCAGCAGTGCGGCGGGATCCACAGATACGCAGTATTTT TRBJ2-3 . TRBV25-1 .
CASSYGGGLGQPQHF TGTGCCAGCAGTTACGGGGGGGGGTTAGGACAGCCCCAGCATTTT TRBJ1-5 . TRBV6-6 .
CASSYPGDYGYTF TGTGCCAGCAGTTACCCCGGGGACTATGGCTACACCTTC TRBJ1-2 . TRBV7-2 .
CATSGTPGTGAYEQYF TGTGCCACCAGTGGCACACCCGGGACAGGGGCCTACGAGCAGTACTTC TRBJ2-7 TRBD1 TRBV24-1 .
CASATRGNTIYF TGTGCTAGCGCGACGCGGGGAAACACCATATATTTT TRBJ1-3 . TRBV12-5 .
CASSWGGAGDQETQYF TGTGCCAGCAGCTGGGGAGGGGCCGGGGATCAAGAGACCCAGTACTTC TRBJ2-5 TRBD2 TRBV11-3 .
CASTKQGASNTEAFF TGTGCCAGCACTAAACAGGGGGCTTCGAACACTGAAGCTTTCTTT TRBJ1-1 TRBD1 TRBV6-5 .
CASSLDGGASGGTTQETQYF TGTGCCAGCAGCTTAGATGGGGGAGCTAGCGGGGGGACCACACAAGAGACCCAGTACTTC TRBJ2-5 TRBD2 TRBV11-2 .
CASSLIPSGQGAFVNTEAFF TGCGCCAGCAGCCTAATCCCGTCCGGACAGGGGGCTTTCGTGAACACTGAAGCTTTCTTT TRBJ1-1 TRBD1 TRBV4-1 .
CASSSYLAIDEQFF TGTGCCAGCAGTTCGTACCTGGCAATCGATGAGCAGTTCTTC TRBJ2-1 . TRBV27 .
CASSQDLGQIYGYTF TGTGCCAGCAGCCAAGATTTAGGACAGATCTATGGCTACACCTTC TRBJ1-2 . TRBV4-2 .
CASSPRQVWSYGYTF TGTGCCAGCAGTCCTCGACAGGTGTGGAGCTATGGCTACACCTTC TRBJ1-2 . TRBV27 few
CASRPTGGGSYGYTF TGTGCCAGCAGACCTACAGGGGGCGGAAGCTATGGCTACACCTTC TRBJ1-2 TRBD1 TRBV7-2 once
CASSPTRDRVGEQFF TGTGCCAGCTCACCCACACGCGACAGGGTTGGTGAGCAGTTCTTC TRBJ2-1 TRBD1 TRBV18 .
CASSLYISETQYF TGCGCCAGCAGCTTGTATATATCAGAGACCCAGTACTTC TRBJ2-5 . TRBV5-1 .
CASSPAVSNQPQHF TGTGCCAGCTCACCAGCAGTTAGCAATCAGCCCCAGCATTTT TRBJ1-5 . TRBV18 .